This T cell receptor (beta chain) was identified during a study of monozygotic twins with inflammatory bowel disease. After re-calling the 5' RACE reads, TCRdb lists one entry per CDR3 protein, DNA absent. The sample has roughly 330,000 distinct CDR3 sequences; the top ten hold around 2%. Note on this clonotype: Its antigen is unidentified.

Study-level points and caveats: No single strong signal or clonotype associated with IBD was supported. Using the inverse Simpson index, IBD patients had lower TCRbeta diversity than healthy co-twins.

The sequencing input was blood. The TCR comes from a human donor with ulcerative colitis or Crohn's disease, or a healthy co-twin of an affected twin (not recorded which).

The CDR3 is CSVEASGRYEQYF. The chain links TRBV29-1 to TRBJ2-7; TCRdb's D gene call, TRBD2, goes unchecked for lack of DNA. The CDR3 runs 13 residues. Germline CDR1 is SQVTM and CDR2 is ANQGSEA.